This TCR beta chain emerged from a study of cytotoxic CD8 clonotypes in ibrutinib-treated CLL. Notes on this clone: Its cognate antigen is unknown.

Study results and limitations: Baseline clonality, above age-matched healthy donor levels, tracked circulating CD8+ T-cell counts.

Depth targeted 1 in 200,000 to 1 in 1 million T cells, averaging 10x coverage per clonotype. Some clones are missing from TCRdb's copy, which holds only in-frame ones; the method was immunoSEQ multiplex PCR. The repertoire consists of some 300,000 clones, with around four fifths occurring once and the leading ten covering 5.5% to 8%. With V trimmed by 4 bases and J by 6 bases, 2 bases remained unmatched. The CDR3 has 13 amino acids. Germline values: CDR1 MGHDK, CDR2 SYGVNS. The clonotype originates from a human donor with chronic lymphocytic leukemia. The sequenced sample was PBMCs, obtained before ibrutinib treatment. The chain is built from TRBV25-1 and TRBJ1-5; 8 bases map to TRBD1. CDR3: CASSGRGRQPQHF. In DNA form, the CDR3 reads TGTGCCAGCAGTGGCAGGGGGCGTCAGCCCCAGCATTTT.